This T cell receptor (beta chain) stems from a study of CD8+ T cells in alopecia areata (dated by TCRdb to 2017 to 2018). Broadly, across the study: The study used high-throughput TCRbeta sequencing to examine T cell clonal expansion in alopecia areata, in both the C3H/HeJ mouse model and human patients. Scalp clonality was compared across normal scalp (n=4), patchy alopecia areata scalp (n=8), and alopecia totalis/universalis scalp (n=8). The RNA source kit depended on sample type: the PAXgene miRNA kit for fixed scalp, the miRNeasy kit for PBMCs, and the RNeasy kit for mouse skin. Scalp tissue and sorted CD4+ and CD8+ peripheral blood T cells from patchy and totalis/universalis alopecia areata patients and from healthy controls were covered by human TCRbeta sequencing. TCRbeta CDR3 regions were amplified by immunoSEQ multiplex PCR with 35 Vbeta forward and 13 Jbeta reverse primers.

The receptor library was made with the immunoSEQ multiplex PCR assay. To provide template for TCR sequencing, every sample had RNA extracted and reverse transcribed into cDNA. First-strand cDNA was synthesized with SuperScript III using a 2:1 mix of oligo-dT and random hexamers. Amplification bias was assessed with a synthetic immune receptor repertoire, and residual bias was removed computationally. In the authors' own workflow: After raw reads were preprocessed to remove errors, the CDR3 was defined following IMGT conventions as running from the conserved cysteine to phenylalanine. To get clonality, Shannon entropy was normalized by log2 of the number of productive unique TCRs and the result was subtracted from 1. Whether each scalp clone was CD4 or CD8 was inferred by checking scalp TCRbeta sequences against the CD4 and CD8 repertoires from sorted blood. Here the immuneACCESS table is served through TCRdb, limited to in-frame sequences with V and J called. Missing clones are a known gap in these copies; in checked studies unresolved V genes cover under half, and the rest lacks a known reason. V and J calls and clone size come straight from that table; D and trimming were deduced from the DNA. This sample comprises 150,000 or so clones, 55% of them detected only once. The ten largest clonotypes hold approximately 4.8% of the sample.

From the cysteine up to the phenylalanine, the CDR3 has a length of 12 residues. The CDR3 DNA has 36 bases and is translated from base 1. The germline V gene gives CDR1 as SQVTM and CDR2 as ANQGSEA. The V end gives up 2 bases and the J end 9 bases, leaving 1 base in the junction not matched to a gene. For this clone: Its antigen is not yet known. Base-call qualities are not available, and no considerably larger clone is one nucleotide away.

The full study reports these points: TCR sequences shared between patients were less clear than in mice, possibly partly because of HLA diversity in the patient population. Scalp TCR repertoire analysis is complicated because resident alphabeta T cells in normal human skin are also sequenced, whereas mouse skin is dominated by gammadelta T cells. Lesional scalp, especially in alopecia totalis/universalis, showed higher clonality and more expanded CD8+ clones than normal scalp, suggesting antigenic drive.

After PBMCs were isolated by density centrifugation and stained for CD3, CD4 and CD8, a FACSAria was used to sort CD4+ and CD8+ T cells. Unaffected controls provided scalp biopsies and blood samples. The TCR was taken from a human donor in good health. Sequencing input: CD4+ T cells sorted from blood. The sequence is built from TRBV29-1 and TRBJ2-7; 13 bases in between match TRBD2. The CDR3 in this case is CSVETSGRVQYF. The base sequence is TGCAGCGTTGAAACTAGCGGGAGGGTGCAGTACTTC.